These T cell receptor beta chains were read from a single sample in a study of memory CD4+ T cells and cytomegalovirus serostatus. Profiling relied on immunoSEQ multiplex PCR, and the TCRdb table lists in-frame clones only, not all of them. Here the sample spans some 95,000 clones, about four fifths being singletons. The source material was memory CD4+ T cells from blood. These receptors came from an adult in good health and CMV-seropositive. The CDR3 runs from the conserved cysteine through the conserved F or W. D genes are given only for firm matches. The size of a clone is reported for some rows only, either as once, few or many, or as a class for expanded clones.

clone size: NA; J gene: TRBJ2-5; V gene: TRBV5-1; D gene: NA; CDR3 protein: CASSLRDGDGETQYF; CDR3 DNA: TGCGCCAGCAGCTTGAGGGACGGGGACGGAGAGACCCAGTACTTC
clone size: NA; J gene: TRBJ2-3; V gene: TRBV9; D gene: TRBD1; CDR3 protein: CASSGASGQSTDTQYF; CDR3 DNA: TGTGCCAGCAGCGGCGCCTCGGGACAGAGCACAGATACGCAGTATTTT
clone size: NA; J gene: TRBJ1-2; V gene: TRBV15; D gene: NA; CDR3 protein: CATSRDRERAINYGYTF; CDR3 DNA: TGTGCCACCAGCAGAGATCGGGAGAGGGCTATTAACTATGGCTACACCTTC
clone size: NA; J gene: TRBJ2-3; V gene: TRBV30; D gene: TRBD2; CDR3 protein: CAWSVRRGRATDTQYF; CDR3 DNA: TGTGCCTGGAGTGTTAGACGCGGGAGGGCCACAGATACGCAGTATTTT
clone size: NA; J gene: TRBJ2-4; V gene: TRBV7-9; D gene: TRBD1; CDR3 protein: CASSLTQGADIQYF; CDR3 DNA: TGTGCCAGCAGCTTAACCCAGGGGGCGGACATTCAGTACTTC
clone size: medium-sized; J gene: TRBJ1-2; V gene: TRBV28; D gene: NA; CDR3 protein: CASSAPGTNYGYTF; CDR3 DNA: TGTGCCAGCAGTGCCCCCGGGACCAACTATGGCTACACCTTC
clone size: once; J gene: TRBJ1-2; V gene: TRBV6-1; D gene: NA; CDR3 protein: CASHSGDYGYTF; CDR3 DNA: TGTGCCAGCCACAGCGGGGATTATGGCTACACCTTC
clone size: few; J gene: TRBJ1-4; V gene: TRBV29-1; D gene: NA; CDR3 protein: CSARAGTADANEKLFF; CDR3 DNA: TGCAGCGCCAGGGCCGGGACCGCCGACGCTAATGAAAAACTGTTTTTT
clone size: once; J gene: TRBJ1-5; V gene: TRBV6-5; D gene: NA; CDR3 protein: CANYRVGQPQHF; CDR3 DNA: TGTGCCAACTATCGGGTGGGTCAACCCCAGCATTTT
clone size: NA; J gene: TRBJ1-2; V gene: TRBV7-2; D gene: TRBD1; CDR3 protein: CASSRQGADYGYTF; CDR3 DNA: TGTGCCAGCAGCCGACAGGGGGCCGACTATGGCTACACCTTC
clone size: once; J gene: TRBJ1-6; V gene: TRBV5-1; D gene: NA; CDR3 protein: CASSSQVGGSDSPLHF; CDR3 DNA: TGCGCCAGCAGCTCCCAGGTGGGAGGGTCCGATTCACCCCTCCACTTT
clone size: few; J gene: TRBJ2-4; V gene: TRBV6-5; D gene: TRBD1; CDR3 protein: CASSYTTGDIQYF; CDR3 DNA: TGTGCCAGCAGTTACACCACAGGGGACATTCAGTACTTC
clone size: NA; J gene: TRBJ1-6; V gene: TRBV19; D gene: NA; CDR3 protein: CASRDTQTGNSPLHF; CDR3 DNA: TGTGCCAGTAGGGACACGCAAACGGGGAATTCACCCCTCCACTTT
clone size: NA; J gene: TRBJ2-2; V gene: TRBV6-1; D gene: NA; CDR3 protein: CASSEGRSGELFF; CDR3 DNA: TGTGCCAGCAGTGAAGGGCGGTCCGGGGAGCTGTTTTTT
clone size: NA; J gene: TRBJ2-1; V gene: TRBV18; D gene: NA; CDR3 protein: CASSPGNTAYNEQFF; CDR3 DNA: TGTGCCAGCTCACCAGGCAATACTGCCTACAATGAGCAGTTCTTC
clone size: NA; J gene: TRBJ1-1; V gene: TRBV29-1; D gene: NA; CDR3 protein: CSAGQDTEAFF; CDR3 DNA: TGCAGCGCTGGTCAAGACACTGAAGCTTTCTTT
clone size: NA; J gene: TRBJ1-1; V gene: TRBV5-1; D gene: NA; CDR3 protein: CASSLGLGNTEAFF; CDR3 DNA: TGCGCCAGCAGCTTGGGGCTGGGGAACACTGAAGCTTTCTTT
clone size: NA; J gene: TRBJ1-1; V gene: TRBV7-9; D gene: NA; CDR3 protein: CASSLWPSMNTEAFF; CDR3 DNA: TGTGCCAGCAGCTTATGGCCGAGTATGAACACTGAAGCTTTCTTT
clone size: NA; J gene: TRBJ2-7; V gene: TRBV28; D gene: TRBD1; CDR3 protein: CASRGSGQGSYEQYF; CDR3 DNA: TGTGCCAGCAGGGGATCGGGACAGGGTTCATACGAGCAGTACTTC
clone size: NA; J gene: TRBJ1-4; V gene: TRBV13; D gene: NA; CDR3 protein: CASSSRRNFGVKEKLFF; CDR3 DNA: TGTGCCAGCAGCTCACGACGGAATTTCGGGGTAAAGGAAAAACTGTTTTTT
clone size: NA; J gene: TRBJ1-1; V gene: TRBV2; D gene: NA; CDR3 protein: CASKRGENTEAFF; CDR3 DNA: TGTGCCAGCAAGAGAGGTGAGAACACTGAAGCTTTCTTT
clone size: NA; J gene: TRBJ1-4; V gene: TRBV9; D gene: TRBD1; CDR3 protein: CASSAPGQGNEKLFF; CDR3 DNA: TGTGCCAGCAGCGCCCCCGGACAGGGGAATGAAAAACTGTTTTTT
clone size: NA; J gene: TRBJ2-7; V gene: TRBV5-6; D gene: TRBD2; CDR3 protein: CASSRGTSVSYEQYF; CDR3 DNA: TGTGCCAGCAGCCGTGGGACTAGCGTCTCCTACGAGCAGTACTTC
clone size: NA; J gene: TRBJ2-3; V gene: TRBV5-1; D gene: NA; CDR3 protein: CASSPGTDVTDTQYF; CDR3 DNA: TGCGCCAGCAGCCCAGGGACGGATGTCACAGATACGCAGTATTTT
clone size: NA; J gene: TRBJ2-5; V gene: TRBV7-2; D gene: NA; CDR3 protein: CASSSTRKETQYF; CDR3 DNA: TGTGCCAGCAGCTCGACCCGAAAAGAGACCCAGTACTTC
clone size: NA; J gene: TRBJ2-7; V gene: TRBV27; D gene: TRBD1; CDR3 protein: CASRERGQYEQYF; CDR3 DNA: TGTGCCAGCAGGGAAAGGGGGCAATACGAGCAGTACTTC
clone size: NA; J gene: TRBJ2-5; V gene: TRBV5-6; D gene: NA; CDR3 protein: CASSSEAQGKTQYF; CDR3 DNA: TGTGCCAGCAGCTCCGAGGCCCAGGGGAAGACCCAGTACTTC
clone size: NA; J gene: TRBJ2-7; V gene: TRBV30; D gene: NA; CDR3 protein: CAWSRTYEQYF; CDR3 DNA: TGTGCCTGGAGTCGGACCTACGAGCAGTACTTC
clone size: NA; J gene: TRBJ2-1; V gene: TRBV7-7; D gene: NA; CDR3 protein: CASSLDGYEQFF; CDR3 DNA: TGTGCTAGCAGCTTAGATGGTTATGAGCAGTTCTTC
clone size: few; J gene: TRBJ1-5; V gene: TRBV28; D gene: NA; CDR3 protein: CASSFTYAQPQHF; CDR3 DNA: TGTGCCAGCAGTTTTACGTACGCTCAGCCCCAGCATTTT
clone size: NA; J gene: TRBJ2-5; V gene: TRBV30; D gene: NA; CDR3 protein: CAWSRFETQYF; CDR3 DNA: TGTGCCTGGAGTCGATTCGAGACCCAGTACTTC
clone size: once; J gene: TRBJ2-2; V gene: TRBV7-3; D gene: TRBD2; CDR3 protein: CASSPGLVAGELFF; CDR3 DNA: TGTGCCAGCAGCCCTGGACTAGTAGCCGGGGAGCTGTTTTTT
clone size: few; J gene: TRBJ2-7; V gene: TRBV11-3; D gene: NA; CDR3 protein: CASSTGVGNEQYF; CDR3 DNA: TGTGCCAGCAGCACGGGAGTTGGGAACGAGCAGTACTTC
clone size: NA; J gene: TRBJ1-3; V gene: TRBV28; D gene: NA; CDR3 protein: CASSPGGTGNTIYF; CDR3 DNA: TGTGCCAGCAGTCCCGGGGGAACTGGAAACACCATATATTTT
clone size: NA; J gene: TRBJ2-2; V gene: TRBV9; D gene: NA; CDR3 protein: CASSVVWNTGELFF; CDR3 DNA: TGTGCCAGCAGCGTAGTTTGGAACACCGGGGAGCTGTTTTTT
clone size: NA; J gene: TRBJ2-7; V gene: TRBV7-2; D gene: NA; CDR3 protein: CASSLQTEQYF; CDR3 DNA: TGTGCCAGCAGCCTACAAACCGAGCAGTACTTC
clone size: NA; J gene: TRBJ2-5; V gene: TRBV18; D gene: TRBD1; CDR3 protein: CASSPLRDRTGGTQYF; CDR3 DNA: TGTGCCAGCTCACCACTCCGGGACAGAACTGGTGGGACCCAGTACTTC
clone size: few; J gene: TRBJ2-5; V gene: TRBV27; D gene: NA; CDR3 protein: CASSPRPDLRGETQYF; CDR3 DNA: TGTGCCAGCAGTCCTAGGCCCGACTTGCGTGGGGAGACCCAGTACTTC
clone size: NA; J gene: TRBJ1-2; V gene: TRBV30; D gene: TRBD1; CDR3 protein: CAWSPPPGQGRYGYTF; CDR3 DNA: TGTGCCTGGAGTCCTCCTCCGGGACAGGGGCGCTATGGCTACACCTTC
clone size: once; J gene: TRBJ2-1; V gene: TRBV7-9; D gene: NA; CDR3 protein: CASSTTRSSYNEQFF; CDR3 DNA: TGTGCCAGCAGCACCACTCGGAGCTCCTACAATGAGCAGTTCTTC
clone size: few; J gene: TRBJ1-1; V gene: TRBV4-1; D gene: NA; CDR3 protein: CASSQASMGRNTEAFF; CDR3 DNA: TGCGCCAGCAGCCAAGCTTCAATGGGAAGGAACACTGAAGCTTTCTTT
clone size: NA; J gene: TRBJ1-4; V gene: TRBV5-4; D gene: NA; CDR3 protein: CASSLGTALNEKLFF; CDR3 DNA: TGTGCCAGCAGCTTGGGGACAGCCCTTAATGAAAAACTGTTTTTT